The clone carrying this TCR beta chain was counted a single time. Antigen: not known. These data belong to a study of cytomegalovirus exposure and HLA in healthy donors. Study-level results: As a later analysis showed, a missense DCLRE1C variant was linked to trimming of TCR beta V- and J-genes.

The PCR contained 60 Vbeta and 13 Jbeta primers. Here immunoSEQ multiplex PCR was the method, and the copy in TCRdb shows in-frame clones only, minus some. The sample has 60,000 to 75,000 clones, around 86% seen once. This TCR derives from a female donor in good health and CMV-seronegative. The sequenced material came from PBMCs.

CDR3 residues: CASSQVLAPGELFF. The DNA of the CDR3 is TGCGCCAGCAGCCAAGTACTAGCCCCCGGGGAGCTGTTTTTT. This chain joins TRBV4-1 and TRBJ2-2, with TRBD2 as a possible D gene (6 bases). Trimming removed 1 base at V and 6 bases at J, with 9 bases between. The CDR3 totals 14 residues. The germline CDR1 and CDR2 sequences are MGHRA and YSYEKL.